This passage covers 27 T cell receptor beta chains from one sample sequenced in a study of T-cell reconstitution after alpha-beta-depleted transplantation in children. The authors prepared the TCRbeta library with unique molecular identifiers. TCRdb independently ran MiXCR on the PCR reads; one entry per CDR3 protein. The sample lists some 300,000 distinct CDR3 sequences, 10% occurring once. The sample here was PBMCs from the stem cell graft donor, taken from the stem cell graft. These receptors were obtained from a human donor who donated a stem cell graft to a child with acute lymphoblastic leukemia.

This clonotype was seen ten or more times. The chain carries TRBV10-2 and TRBJ2-7; D is possibly TRBD1 (5 bases). There are 12 residues in the CDR3. Germline V gene lookup returns CDR1 WSHSY and CDR2 SAAADI. V lost 6 bases to trimming and J lost 0 bases, with 6 bases between them. The CDR3 DNA reads as TGCGCCAGCAGGGACAACTCCTACGAGCAGTACTTC. Encoded protein: CASRDNSYEQYF.

This clonotype was seen many times. The rearrangement links TRBV6-1 to TRBJ2-1, with 7 bases aligning to TRBD2. Germline-derived CDR1 and CDR2 are MNHNS and SASEGT. J gave up 1 base and V 6 bases, and 6 bases lay outside the gene matches. The CDR3 runs 15 residues. CDR3 loop: CASRPWGGSYNEQFF. The CDR3 DNA is TGTGCCAGCAGGCCCTGGGGGGGGTCCTACAATGAGCAGTTCTTC.

The chain combines TRBV3-1 with TRBJ2-1; D not resolved. V gave up 3 bases and J gave up 10 bases, with 10 bases separating them. Germline CDR1 reads LGHDT; CDR2 reads YNNKEL (reference sequence). CDR3 length: 12 residues. CDR3 nucleotides: TGTGCCAGCAGCCATGGACCGGCCGAGCAGTTCTTC. This sequence encodes CASSHGPAEQFF.

V gene TRBV7-9 combines with J gene TRBJ2-1; tentatively, D is TRBD1 or TRBD2 (5 bases each). The CDR3 length is 14 residues. V lost 1 base and J 11 bases, leaving 15 bases between the germline ends. Germline values: CDR1 SEHNR, CDR2 FQNEAQ (reference sequence). The CDR3 nucleotides are TGTGCCAGCAGCTTAGTAACAGGTGGAGGTAAGCAGTTCTTC. Its translation is CASSLVTGGGKQFF. The complete variable domain, with remaining parts taken from reference TRBV7-9 and TRBJ2-1, reads DTGVSQNPRHKITKRGQNVTFRCDPISEHNRLYWYRQTLGQGPEFLTYFQNEAQLEKSRLLSDRFSAERPKGSFSTLEIQRTEQGDSAMYLCASSLVTGGGKQFFGPGTRLTVL.

The V call is TRBV4-1, the J call TRBJ2-1, with D tentatively TRBD1 (5 bases). The V gene's germline CDR1 is MGHRA and CDR2 YSYEKL. V was trimmed by 5 bases and J by 4 bases, leaving 18 bases between them. The CDR3 sequence is 16 residues long. For the CDR3, the DNA is TGCGCCAGCAGCTATTTAGGGGCGTTGGGGTACAATGAGCAGTTCTTC. Its translation is CASSYLGALGYNEQFF.

The chain employs TRBV5-5 and TRBJ2-7, with D tentatively TRBD1 or TRBD2 (5 bases each). CDR3 length: 15 residues. Trimming removed 2 bases at V and 2 bases at J, with 14 bases between. Germline CDR1 SGHKS, CDR2 YYEKEE (reference sequence). The CDR3 coding sequence is TGTGCCAGCAGCTTTATTCGGGGCCACACCTACGAGCAGTACTTC. Its translation is CASSFIRGHTYEQYF.

This clonotype was observed at least ten times. J is TRBJ2-1 and V is TRBV9; D gene ambiguous. The germline gives CDR1 SGDLS, CDR2 YYNGEE. The CDR3 is 12 amino acids. With 0 bases removed from V and 7 bases from J, the gap between germline ends came to 5 bases. CDR3 bases: TGTGCCAGCAGCGTAGGGGTGAATGAGCAGTTCTTC. As protein: CASSVGVNEQFF.

The chain is built from TRBV29-1 and TRBJ2-1; 12 bases line up with TRBD2. Germline-derived CDR1 and CDR2 are SQVTM and ANQGSEA. The CDR3 is made up of 15 amino acids. J lost 4 bases, V lost 7 bases, and 8 bases had no gene match. Here the CDR3 DNA reads TGCAGCGGTCAGACCGGGACTAGCGGGTACAATGAGCAGTTCTTC. This translates into CSGQTGTSGYNEQFF.

This clonotype was detected only a few times. The J gene is TRBJ1-1, the V gene TRBV9; a possible D gene is TRBD1 (6 bases). Germline-derived CDR1 and CDR2 are SGDLS and YYNGEE. The CDR3 is 13 residues long. V gave up 7 bases and J gave up 4 bases, with 14 bases separating them. CDR3 in amino acids: CASSRGPVTEAFF. CDR3 in DNA: TGTGCCAGCTCCCGGGGGCCCGTCACTGAAGCTTTCTTT.

The table lists this clonotype with many counts. The rearrangement links TRBV9 to TRBJ1-2, with a weak D call TRBD1 (5 bases). The CDR3 spans 16 residues. Germline CDR1 SGDLS, CDR2 YYNGEE. V lost 3 bases, J lost 4 bases, and 19 bases lay in between. CDR3 DNA sequence: TGTGCCAGCAGCGCCAGAGGGGACGACACTGGCTATGGCTACACCTTC. Encoded protein: CASSARGDDTGYGYTF. Combining the CDR3 with reference TRBV9 and TRBJ1-2 gives the whole variable domain DSGVTQTPKHLITATGQRVTLRCSPRSGDLSVYWYQQSLDQGLQFLIQYYNGEERAKGNILERFSAQQFPDLHSELNLSSLELGDSALYFCASSARGDDTGYGYTFGSGTRLTVV.

This clonotype was counted a few times. This rearrangement joins TRBV20-1 to TRBJ1-5, with 8 bases that match TRBD1. The CDR3 extends over 14 amino acids. CDR1 and CDR2 (germline): DFQATT, SNEGSKA (reference sequence). Trimming at V came to 4 bases and at J to 2 bases, leaving 4 bases not matched to a gene. The CDR3 nucleotides read TGCAGTGCTACCACAGGGGGGGGCAATCAGCCCCAGCATTTT. This codes for CSATTGGGNQPQHF.

The chain has TRBV4-2 and TRBJ2-2, with 8 bases identical to TRBD2. The germline V gene encodes CDR1 LGHNA and CDR2 YNFKEQ. The ends lost 4 bases at V and 7 bases at J; junction bases unmatched: 14. The CDR3 runs to 17 residues. The CDR3 reads CASSPEIPGGPGGELFF. DNA for the CDR3: TGTGCCAGCAGCCCAGAGATCCCGGGAGGGCCCGGCGGGGAGCTGTTTTTT.

This clonotype was seen a handful of times. V and J are TRBV12-3 or TRBV12-4 and TRBJ1-4, with D unresolved. V was pared by 5 bases and J by 0 bases, with 7 bases between. The CDR3 spans 14 residues. CDR3 nucleotides: TGTGCCAGCAGTCGGACTCCAACTAATGAAAAACTGTTTTTT. It yields the protein CASSRTPTNEKLFF.

This clonotype was detected only a few times. The chain links TRBV20-1 to TRBJ2-1; either TRBD1 or TRBD2 may fit D (5 bases each). There are 15 residues in the CDR3. In germline, CDR1 is DFQATT, CDR2 SNEGSKA (reference sequence). Trimming stripped 3 bases from V and 8 bases from J, with 20 bases between. The CDR3: CSASIAPSLGDEQFF. For the CDR3, the DNA is TGCAGTGCTAGTATAGCGCCAAGCCTAGGGGATGAGCAGTTCTTC.

Only a few counts were recorded for this clonotype. The chain uses TRBV7-9 and TRBJ1-1; D is ambiguous. With 7 bases removed from V and 2 bases from J, the gap between germline ends came to 14 bases. The CDR3 loop spans 14 amino acids. CDR1 and CDR2 (germline): SEHNR, FQNEAQ (reference sequence). The CDR3 loop is CASTYGAPNTEAFF. The CDR3 DNA follows: TGTGCCAGCACCTACGGAGCGCCTAACACTGAAGCTTTCTTT.

This clonotype occurred a few times. The chain employs TRBV20-1 and TRBJ2-3, with 11 nucleotides matching TRBD2. CDR1 is DFQATT, CDR2 SNEGSKA, per germline (reference sequence). Trimming removed 3 bases from V and 2 bases from J; junction bases left unmatched: 13. The CDR3 spans 18 residues. CDR3 residues: CSASDSGRARPSTDTQYF. CDR3 nucleotides: TGCAGTGCTAGCGATAGCGGGAGGGCCCGCCCGTCCACAGATACGCAGTATTTT.

In its sample, this clonotype was seen a few times. The chain combines TRBV20-1 with TRBJ2-7; TRBD1 matches 8 bases. This CDR3 region has 14 residues. V was pared by 0 bases and J by 1 base, with 2 bases of the junction left unmatched. Germline CDR1 reads DFQATT; CDR2 reads SNEGSKA (reference sequence). The DNA of the CDR3 is TGCAGTGCTAGAGATTGGGACAGGTCCTACGAGCAGTACTTC. It encodes CSARDWDRSYEQYF.

This chain links TRBV20-1 with TRBJ2-5, with D hard to call. Germline V gives CDR1 DFQATT, CDR2 SNEGSKA (reference sequence). V was trimmed by 0 bases and J by 2 bases, leaving 10 bases between them. The CDR3 has 14 amino acids. CDR3 amino acids: CSARDGSGQETQYF. The CDR3 coding sequence is TGCAGTGCTAGAGATGGTTCTGGACAAGAGACCCAGTACTTC.

This clonotype has a count of ten or more. The rearrangement links TRBV5-6 to TRBJ2-1; weak D call: TRBD1 (5 bases). The CDR3 contains 14 residues. The V end lost 0 bases, the J end lost 4 bases, and 8 bases lay between the germline ends. CDR1 is SGHDT, CDR2 YYEEEE, per germline. CDR3 region: CASSLAQGYNEQFF. CDR3 bases: TGTGCCAGCAGCTTGGCCCAGGGTTACAATGAGCAGTTCTTC.

The rearrangement links TRBV14 to TRBJ2-7; weak D call: TRBD1 (5 bases). The germline CDR1 and CDR2 sequences are SGHDN and FVKESK. V shed 3 bases and J shed 3 bases, with 9 bases lying between them. The length of the CDR3 is 13 residues. The CDR3 coding sequence is TGTGCCAGCAGCCACCGGACACTCTACGAGCAGTACTTC. This codes for CASSHRTLYEQYF. The full variable domain, in which reference TRBV14 and TRBJ2-7 provide the parts outside the CDR3, is EAGVTQFPSHSVIEKGQTVTLRCDPISGHDNLYWYRRVMGKEIKFLLHFVKESKQDESGMPNNRFLAERTGGTYSTLKVQPAELEDSGVYFCASSHRTLYEQYFGPGTRLTVT.

This clonotype was observed many times. The chain uses TRBV28 and TRBJ1-2; unclear D gene. V was pared by 3 bases and J by 4 bases, with 6 bases between. CDR3 length: 12 residues. Germline lookup yields CDR1 MDHEN and CDR2 SYDVKM. As DNA, the CDR3 is TGTGCCAGCAGTTTTACAGTCTATGGCTACACCTTC. Residues: CASSFTVYGYTF.

This clonotype was found many times. The chain joins TRBV21-1 to TRBJ1-5. TRBV21-1 is noted as a pseudogene. This CDR3 is built from 14 residues. The CDR3 DNA is TGTGCCAGCAGCGACGGGGATAGCAATCAGCCCCAGCATTTT. Translation gives CASSDGDSNQPQHF.

This sequence joins TRBV6-1 and TRBJ2-1; D is perhaps TRBD2 (5 bases). The CDR3 has 13 residues. CDR1 is MNHNS and CDR2 is SASEGT in the germline V gene. V lost 7 bases, J lost 10 bases, and 17 bases lay in between. The CDR3 DNA follows: TGTGCCAGCACTCGAACTAGTTTCAGCGAGCAGTTCTTC. Translated: CASTRTSFSEQFF.

The V call is TRBV5-6, the J call TRBJ2-3; D might be TRBD2 (5 bases). The CDR3 contains 16 residues. The germline CDR1 and CDR2 sequences are SGHDT and YYEEEE. Between the trimmed V and J ends, which lost 2 bases and 3 bases, there was a span of 16 bases. This chain's CDR3 is CASSFVQKRRTDTQYF. CDR3 nucleotide sequence: TGTGCCAGCAGCTTCGTCCAGAAGCGGCGGACAGATACGCAGTATTTT.

This clonotype has ten or more counts. The chain recombines TRBV28 with TRBJ2-7; 9 bases map to TRBD1. Germline CDR1 is MDHEN and CDR2 is SYDVKM. With 6 bases clipped from V and 4 bases from J, the junction kept 10 bases outside the gene matches. The CDR3 has 15 amino acids. CDR3 nucleotides: TGTGCCAGCAGCACCACAGGGGGCTTTTCGTACGAGCAGTACTTC. This sequence encodes CASSTTGGFSYEQYF.

The chain couples TRBV12-3 or TRBV12-4 to TRBJ1-1; D possibly corresponds to TRBD1 (5 bases). Deletions cut 4 bases from V and 6 bases from J, with 9 bases between. The CDR3 contains 12 residues. The CDR3 DNA follows: TGTGCCAGCAGTTGGGGACTTGCTGAAGCTTTCTTT. Protein: CASSWGLAEAFF.

This clonotype has only a few counts. The rearrangement links TRBV29-1 to TRBJ2-7, with 7 bases aligning to TRBD1. The CDR3 loop spans 13 amino acids. Germline V gives CDR1 SQVTM, CDR2 ANQGSEA. The trim removed 5 bases at V and 2 bases at J, leaving 6 bases unmatched. The CDR3 DNA reads as TGCAGCGTTATCCGGGACAGCGCCTACGAGCAGTACTTC. This encodes CSVIRDSAYEQYF.